A selection of T cell receptor beta chains follows, all from one sample in a study of blood T cell repertoires in COVID-19. Only in-frame clones appear in the TCRdb table, and some are missing; sequencing was by immunoSEQ multiplex PCR. The top ten hold approximately 7.2% of the sample, which has about 250,000 clones, around 85% seen once. The specimen sequenced was peripheral blood. The receptors here all came from a woman of 80 years or more with acute or convalescent COVID-19. CDR3s include the opening cysteine and the closing phenylalanine or tryptophan. Each record gives: J gene, clone size, D gene, V gene, CDR3 DNA, CDR3 protein. D genes are given only for firm matches. The size field is filled for only some rows; it gives once, few, many or a size class.

>TRBJ1-1|few|-|TRBV11-2
TGTGCCAGCAGCCCATACAGGGAGGGAATCACTGAAGCTTTCTTT
CASSPYREGITEAFF
>TRBJ1-2|-|TRBD1|TRBV5-1
TGCGCCAGCACATTATTGGGACAGAACTATGGCTACACCTTC
CASTLLGQNYGYTF
>TRBJ2-1|-|TRBD1|TRBV7-7
TGTGCCAGCAGCCCCCACAGGGGGCCTAACCTCCTATACAATGAGCAGTTCTTC
CASSPHRGPNLLYNEQFF
>TRBJ1-4|-|TRBD1|TRBV15
TGTGCCACCAGCAGAGACAGGGGGGTTTCCGAAAAACTGTTTTTT
CATSRDRGVSEKLFF
>TRBJ2-1|once|TRBD1|TRBV7-9
TGTGCCAGCAGCTTACCACAGGGGTACGATGAGCAGTTCTTC
CASSLPQGYDEQFF
>TRBJ1-4|few|-|TRBV11-1
TGTGCCAGCAGCACCGCGGCAAGATCCGATGAAAAACTGTTTTTT
CASSTAARSDEKLFF
>TRBJ1-6|-|TRBD1|TRBV7-6
TGTGCCAGCAGCTCCGAACAGGGGTCCTATAATTCACCCCTCCACTTT
CASSSEQGSYNSPLHF
>TRBJ2-7|-|-|TRBV5-5
TGTGCCAGCAGCTTTCCGGGCCAGGCGGGAGAGCAGTACTTC
CASSFPGQAGEQYF
>TRBJ2-5|-|-|TRBV19
TGTGCCAGTAGTTCCGGACTTCTTAGAGAGACCCAGTACTTC
CASSSGLLRETQYF
>TRBJ2-5|-|-|TRBV5-1
TGCGCCAGCAGCTCTAGATTGGACAGAAAAGAGACCCAGTACTTC
CASSSRLDRKETQYF
>TRBJ1-6|-|-|TRBV6-2/TRBV6-3
TGTGCCAGCAGTTATTCAATCGGACTGGGTAATTCACCCCTCCACTTT
CASSYSIGLGNSPLHF
>TRBJ1-5|-|TRBD1|TRBV10-3
TGTGCCATCAGTGAAGGGACAGGGCGAGCTCAGCCCCAGCATTTT
CAISEGTGRAQPQHF
>TRBJ1-4|-|TRBD1|TRBV28
TGTGCCAGCAGTTCCGGGACAGGGGGTGAAAAACTGTTTTTT
CASSSGTGGEKLFF
>TRBJ1-3|-|TRBD1|TRBV7-7
TGTGCCAGCAGCCCAGGGACAGGGGGCCCTGGAAACACCATATATTTT
CASSPGTGGPGNTIYF
>TRBJ2-1|-|-|TRBV19
TGTGCCAGTAGTACGACAGTGGGGAATGAGCAGTTCTTC
CASSTTVGNEQFF
>TRBJ2-7|-|TRBD1|TRBV9
TGTGCCAGCAGCCCGCATCGTGGACAGGGGTTTCACGAGCAGTACTTC
CASSPHRGQGFHEQYF
>TRBJ2-7|few|TRBD1|TRBV2
TGTGCCAGCTCACGTGAGGGACAGGGATCCTACGAGCAGTACTTC
CASSREGQGSYEQYF
>TRBJ1-1|-|-|TRBV3-1/TRBV3-2
TGTGCCAGCAGCCAAGGGACAGAAGCTTTCTTT
CASSQGTEAFF
>TRBJ1-2|-|TRBD1|TRBV29-1
TGCAGCGTCCAACAGGGGGAGGACTATGGCTACACCTTC
CSVQQGEDYGYTF
>TRBJ1-5|-|TRBD1|TRBV28
TGTGCCAGCCGACTCCGGGACAGGGCACATTTT
CASRLRDRAHF
>TRBJ2-4|-|TRBD1|TRBV5-1
TGCGCCAGCAGCGTAGACAGGGTCCACGACATTCAGTACTTC
CASSVDRVHDIQYF
>TRBJ2-1|-|-|TRBV27
TGTGCCAGCAGTTTAGGAAGCGGGCGGAGCTCCTACAATGAGCAGTTCTTC
CASSLGSGRSSYNEQFF
>TRBJ1-2|once|-|TRBV28
TGTGCCAGCAGTTCCGGATCGACAGACAACTATGGCTACACCTTC
CASSSGSTDNYGYTF
>TRBJ1-3|-|-|TRBV16
TGTGCCAGCAAAAAGGGAGCGAGCTCTGGAAACACCATATATTTT
CASKKGASSGNTIYF
>TRBJ2-3|-|TRBD1|TRBV18
TGTGCCAGCTCTCCTGGACAGGGGGCCGCAGATACGCAGTATTTT
CASSPGQGAADTQYF
>TRBJ1-2|once|-|TRBV14
TGTGCCAGCAGCCAAGCCTCTTTCACAGGGTTGGGAGGCTACACCTTC
CASSQASFTGLGGYTF
>TRBJ1-1|few|TRBD1|TRBV27
TGTGCCAGCAGTGCACAGGGGATCACTGAAGCTTTCTTT
CASSAQGITEAFF
>TRBJ1-1|-|-|TRBV5-1
TGCGCCAGCAGTTACCAGACAGGGAACACTGAAGCTTTCTTT
CASSYQTGNTEAFF
>TRBJ1-4|-|-|TRBV29-1
TGCAGCGTTGAAAGCGGGAGTTTACTGTTTTTT
CSVESGSLLFF